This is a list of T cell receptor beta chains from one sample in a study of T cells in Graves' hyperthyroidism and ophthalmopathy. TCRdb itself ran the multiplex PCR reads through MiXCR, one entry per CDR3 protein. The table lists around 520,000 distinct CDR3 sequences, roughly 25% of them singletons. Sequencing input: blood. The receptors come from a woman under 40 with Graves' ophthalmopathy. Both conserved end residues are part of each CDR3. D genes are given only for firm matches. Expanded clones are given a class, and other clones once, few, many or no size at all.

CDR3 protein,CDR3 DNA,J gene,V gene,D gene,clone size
CAISAPRTSGRNEQYF,TGTGCCATCAGTGCCCCCCGGACTAGCGGGAGGAACGAGCAGTACTTC,TRBJ2-7,TRBV10-3,TRBD2,few
CASHKQGGNQPQHF,TGTGCCAGTCATAAACAGGGTGGCAATCAGCCCCAGCATTTT,TRBJ1-5,TRBV2,-,many
CASSGGGQASGELFF,TGTGCCAGCAGCGGCGGGGGACAGGCGTCCGGGGAGCTGTTTTTT,TRBJ2-2,TRBV14,-,few
CSAQLGTARKDIQYF,TGCAGTGCTCAGCTCGGGACAGCTAGAAAGGACATTCAGTACTTC,TRBJ2-4,TRBV20-1,TRBD1,few
CASSSENPGYTF,TGTGCCAGCAGCTCGGAGAATCCCGGCTACACCTTC,TRBJ1-2,TRBV7-9,-,-
CASSYQRTGSPEAFF,TGTGCCAGCAGTTACCAGAGGACAGGGAGCCCTGAAGCTTTCTTT,TRBJ1-1,TRBV6-2/TRBV6-3,TRBD1,-
CATSRVVGETQYF,TGTGCCACCAGCAGAGTAGTAGGGGAGACCCAGTACTTC,TRBJ2-5,TRBV15,-,few
CASSLMDRGGGYTF,TGTGCCAGCAGCCTTATGGACAGGGGCGGTGGCTACACCTTC,TRBJ1-2,TRBV3-1,TRBD1,many
CASSYSKAGGPVYEQYF,TGTGCCAGCAGTTACTCGAAGGCGGGAGGGCCTGTCTACGAGCAGTACTTC,TRBJ2-7,TRBV6-5,TRBD2,-
CASSPGTGSAYEQYF,TGCGCCAGCAGCCCAGGGACAGGGAGCGCCTACGAGCAGTACTTC,TRBJ2-7,TRBV4-1,TRBD1,many
CASSLGGGGIDEQYF,TGTGCCAGCAGCTTAGGAGGTGGAGGGATCGACGAGCAGTACTTC,TRBJ2-7,TRBV7-2,-,many
CASGLDGSNFETQHF,TGTGCCAGCGGCTTAGATGGTAGCAATTTCGAGACCCAGCACTTC,TRBJ2-5,TRBV7-8,-,-
CASVGTGDPINYGYTF,TGTGCCAGCGTCGGGACAGGGGACCCTATCAACTATGGCTACACCTTC,TRBJ1-2,TRBV12-3/TRBV12-4,TRBD1,many
CASSSAPGLGEAGELFF,TGTGCTAGCAGCTCGGCCCCGGGACTAGGGGAAGCCGGGGAGCTGTTTTTT,TRBJ2-2,TRBV7-7,TRBD2,once
CASSDPLAGAGETQYF,TGTGCCAGCAGTGACCCCCTTGCAGGGGCAGGGGAGACCCAGTACTTC,TRBJ2-5,TRBV6-1,-,many
CASSESGSSADTQYF,TGTGCCAGCAGCGAGTCCGGGAGTTCCGCAGATACGCAGTATTTT,TRBJ2-3,TRBV2,-,many
CASSTDIQETQYF,TGTGCCAGCAGTACTGACATTCAAGAGACCCAGTACTTC,TRBJ2-5,TRBV6-5,-,once
CASSDTGGPYEQYF,TGTGCCAGCAGCGACACGGGGGGGCCCTACGAGCAGTACTTC,TRBJ2-7,TRBV10-3,TRBD2,-
CATSRGWGAGGETQYF,TGTGCCACCAGCAGAGGTTGGGGAGCGGGGGGGGAGACCCAGTACTTC,TRBJ2-5,TRBV15,TRBD2,many
CASSPSGLRKTRQETQYF,TGTGCCAGCAGTCCCTCCGGGCTCCGGAAGACCAGACAAGAGACCCAGTACTTC,TRBJ2-5,TRBV28,-,-
CASSSIWRYPGAGELFF,TGTGCCAGCAGTTCCATTTGGCGGTACCCGGGGGCCGGGGAGCTGTTTTTT,TRBJ2-2,TRBV28,-,few
CSASNGGIQPQHF,TGCAGTGCTAGTAATGGGGGCATTCAGCCCCAGCATTTT,TRBJ1-5,TRBV20-1,-,-
CASSFQGNTGAFF,TGCGCCAGCAGCTTTCAAGGGAACACTGGAGCTTTCTTT,TRBJ1-1,TRBV5-1,-,many
CSVDSGTMGGYTF,TGCAGCGTTGACTCAGGGACTATGGGAGGCTACACCTTC,TRBJ1-2,TRBV29-1,-,-
CASSLQVDETQYF,TGTGCCAGCAGCTTACAAGTGGATGAGACCCAGTACTTC,TRBJ2-5,TRBV11-2,-,many
CSARAVDRDGAQYF,TGCAGTGCTAGAGCCGTGGACAGGGATGGGGCCCAGTACTTC,TRBJ2-5,TRBV20-1,TRBD1,many
CASSTHPLAVITYEQYF,TGTGCCAGTAGTACCCACCCGTTAGCGGTAATAACCTACGAGCAGTACTTC,TRBJ2-7,TRBV19,-,many
CATSRARNSGNTIYF,TGTGCCACCAGCAGAGCACGGAACTCTGGAAACACCATATATTTT,TRBJ1-3,TRBV15,-,-
CASSLGGTTEAFF,TGTGCCAGCAGCTTAGGGGGGACCACTGAAGCTTTCTTT,TRBJ1-1,TRBV11-2,-,many
CASSPQLGAHEQYF,TGTGCCAGCAGTCCACAGCTCGGGGCGCACGAGCAGTACTTC,TRBJ2-7,TRBV12-3/TRBV12-4,-,many
CASSLAHRDRDEQYF,TGTGCCAGCAGCTTAGCTCACCGGGACAGGGACGAGCAGTACTTC,TRBJ2-7,TRBV11-2,TRBD1,-
CASNQGTGYTF,TGCGCCAGCAATCAGGGAACCGGCTACACCTTC,TRBJ1-2,TRBV5-1,-,many
CASSLPGNEIGELFF,TGTGCCAGCAGTTTACCGGGGAATGAAATCGGGGAGCTGTTTTTT,TRBJ2-2,TRBV28,-,many
CSVDPTEILPFNTF,TGCAGCGTTGACCCCACAGAGATCCTACCTTTTAACACCTTC,TRBJ1-2,TRBV29-1,-,many
CASSQVSGGQGARGYTF,TGTGCCAGCAGCCAAGTAAGCGGAGGGCAGGGGGCAAGAGGCTACACCTTC,TRBJ1-2,TRBV4-2,TRBD1,-
CATSRVAEQETQYF,TGTGCCACCAGTAGGGTTGCCGAGCAAGAGACCCAGTACTTC,TRBJ2-5,TRBV15,-,-
CASRSSGQETQYF,TGTGCCAGCAGGTCTAGCGGACAAGAGACCCAGTACTTC,TRBJ2-5,TRBV9,TRBD2,many
CASSLGSDSTGELFF,TGTGCCAGCAGTTTAGGATCAGACAGCACCGGGGAGCTGTTTTTT,TRBJ2-2,TRBV12-3/TRBV12-4,-,many
CSAPQAIPNTEAFF,TGCAGTGCTCCCCAGGCGATCCCGAACACTGAAGCTTTCTTT,TRBJ1-1,TRBV20-1,-,many
CASSLQERNIQYF,TGTGCCAGCAGCCTACAGGAGAGAAACATTCAGTACTTC,TRBJ2-4,TRBV3-1,-,few
CAISEKPGTEALGQYF,TGTGCCATCAGTGAGAAGCCCGGGACGGAGGCCCTAGGGCAGTACTTC,TRBJ2-7,TRBV10-3,-,few
CASSLISYGYTF,TGTGCCAGCAGTTTAATAAGCTATGGCTACACCTTC,TRBJ1-2,TRBV12-3/TRBV12-4,-,many
CASSQDLDYEQYF,TGTGCCAGCAGTCAGGACTTAGACTACGAGCAGTACTTC,TRBJ2-7,TRBV27,-,many
CSVEDRASGRVIDGYTF,TGCAGCGTTGAAGATCGGGCCTCGGGCAGGGTGATCGATGGCTACACCTTC,TRBJ1-2,TRBV29-1,-,many
CASSWNAGQGETKNTEAFF,TGCGCCAGCAGCTGGAATGCGGGACAGGGGGAAACTAAAAACACTGAAGCTTTCTTT,TRBJ1-1,TRBV4-1,TRBD1,-
CASSSPTGRTEAFF,TGTGCCAGCAGTTCACCGACAGGACGCACTGAAGCTTTCTTT,TRBJ1-1,TRBV6-2/TRBV6-3,-,many